This TCR beta chain was recorded in a study of blood T cell repertoires in COVID-19. CDR3 length equals 15 residues. In germline, CDR1 is SGHNT, CDR2 YYREEE (reference sequence). With 1 base clipped from V and 2 bases from J, the junction kept 0 bases outside the gene matches. The authors' processing: Scientists estimated how many nucleated cells there were by amplifying reference gene primers. Produced via immunoSEQ multiplex PCR; TCRdb's table is partial and in-frame only. V and J calls and clone size are those listed in that table; D and trimming were worked out from the DNA. The table has 100,000 or so clones, 85% seen once.

The J gene is TRBJ2-1, the V gene TRBV5-4; 10 positions agree with TRBD2. The clonotype originates from a man aged 60 to 75 with acute or convalescent COVID-19. The sequenced sample was peripheral blood. DNA of the CDR3: TGTGCCAGCAGCTTGAGCGGGGGGGCCTACAATGAGCAGTTCTTC. Translation gives CASSLSGGAYNEQFF. Supplemented by reference TRBV5-4 and TRBJ2-1, the full variable domain reads ETGVTQSPTHLIKTRGQQVTLRCSSQSGHNTVSWYQQALGQGPQFIFQYYREEENGRGNFPPRFSGLQFPNYSSELNVNALELDDSALYLCASSLSGGAYNEQFFGPGTRLTVL.